The present entry profiles one TCR beta chain with its context. Its antigen is as yet unknown. Assay: immunoSEQ multiplex PCR; the TCRdb copy retains only in-frame clones and omits some. The data show more than 2,000,000 clones, approximately 94% seen once. The source of the sample is a study of shared clonotypes between healthy human individuals. Donors had no recently reported acute infections or vaccinations and were HIV-negative. Division of CD4+ cells produced a CD45RA+ naive subset and a CD45RA-negative memory subset. Study outcomes and limitations: A few donors held 5% to 5.5% of naive CD4 clonotypes in common. Estimated richness values were generally larger in naive subsets than in memory subsets.

The TCR comes from a young man in good health. Sample: naive CD4+ T cells sorted from blood. Subset specified: CD45RA+ positively selected.

The CDR3 sequence is CASTRGQPTDTQYF. The CDR3 nucleotides read TGTGCCAGCACCCGAGGACAACCTACAGATACGCAGTATTTT. The chain employs TRBV25-1 and TRBJ2-3, with D possibly being TRBD1 (5 bases). This CDR3 is 14 amino acids long. Germline-derived CDR1 and CDR2 are MGHDK and SYGVNS. V lost 7 bases to trimming and J lost 3 bases, with 14 bases between them.